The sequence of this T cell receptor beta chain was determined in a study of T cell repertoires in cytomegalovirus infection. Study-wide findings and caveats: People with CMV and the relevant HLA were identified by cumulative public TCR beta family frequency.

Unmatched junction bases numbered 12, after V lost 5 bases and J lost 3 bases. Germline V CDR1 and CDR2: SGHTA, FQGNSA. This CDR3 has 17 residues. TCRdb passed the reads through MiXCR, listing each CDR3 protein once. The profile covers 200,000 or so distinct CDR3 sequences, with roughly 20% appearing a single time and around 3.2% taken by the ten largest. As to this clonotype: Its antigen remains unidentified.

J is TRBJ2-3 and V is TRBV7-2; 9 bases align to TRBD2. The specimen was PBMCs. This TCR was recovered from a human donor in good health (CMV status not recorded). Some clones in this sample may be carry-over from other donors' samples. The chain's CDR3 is CASSLQAGGLGTDTQYF. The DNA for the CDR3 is TGTGCCAGCAGCCTTCAAGCGGGGGGCCTCGGTACAGATACGCAGTATTTT.